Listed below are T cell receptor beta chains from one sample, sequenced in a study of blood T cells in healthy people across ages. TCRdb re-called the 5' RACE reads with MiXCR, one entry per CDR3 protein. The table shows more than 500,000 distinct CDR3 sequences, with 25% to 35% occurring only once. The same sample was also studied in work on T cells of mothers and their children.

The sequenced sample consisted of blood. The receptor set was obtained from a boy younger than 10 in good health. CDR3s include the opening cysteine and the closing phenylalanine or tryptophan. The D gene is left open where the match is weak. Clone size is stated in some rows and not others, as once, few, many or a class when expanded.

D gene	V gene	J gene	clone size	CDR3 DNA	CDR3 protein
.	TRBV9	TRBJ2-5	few	TGTGCCAGCAGCGTAGGGTGGAGGAGGACGCAAGAGACCCAGTACTTC	CASSVGWRRTQETQYF
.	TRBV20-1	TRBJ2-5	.	TGCAGTGCTAGAGCCCTGACCTGGTACCAAGAGACCCAGTACTTC	CSARALTWYQETQYF
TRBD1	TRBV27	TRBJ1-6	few	TGTGCCAGCAGTCTACGGGGACAGGAGGTTAATTCACCCCTCCACTTT	CASSLRGQEVNSPLHF
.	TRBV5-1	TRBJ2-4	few	TGCGCCAGCAGCCCGCTTATGACCAACAGGGAACTAGCCAAAAACATTCAGTACTTC	CASSPLMTNRELAKNIQYF
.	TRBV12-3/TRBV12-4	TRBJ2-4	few	TGTGCCAGCAGCCCAGACAGTCCCAGATCACTAGCCAAAAACATTCAGTACTTC	CASSPDSPRSLAKNIQYF
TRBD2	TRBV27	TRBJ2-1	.	TGTGCCAGCAGTTTATCGTTCGGCGGGGGGGCGGTCAATGAGCAGTTCTTC	CASSLSFGGGAVNEQFF
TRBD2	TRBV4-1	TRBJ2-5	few	TGCGCCAGCAGCTCAATAGCGGGGGAGGGAGAGACCCAGTACTTC	CASSSIAGEGETQYF
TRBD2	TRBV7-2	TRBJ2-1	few	TGTGCCAGCAGTGGACTAGCGGGAGTCTCCTACAATGAGCAGTTCTTC	CASSGLAGVSYNEQFF
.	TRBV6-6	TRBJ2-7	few	TGTGCCAGCAGCAAGGACACCGGTGGCTCCTACGAGCAGTACTTC	CASSKDTGGSYEQYF
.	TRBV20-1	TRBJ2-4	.	TGCAGTGCTAGAGAGAAGGGCACCATTCAGTACTTC	CSAREKGTIQYF
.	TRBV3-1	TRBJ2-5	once	TGTGCCAGCAGCCAAGATCACAGTTATCGACAAGAGACCCAGTACTTC	CASSQDHSYRQETQYF
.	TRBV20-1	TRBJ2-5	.	TGCAGTGCTCCTCTGGGACAAGAGACCCAGTACTTC	CSAPLGQETQYF
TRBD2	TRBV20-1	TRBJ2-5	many	TGCAGTGCTAGAGTCCCTAGCGGGAGGCAAGAGACCCAGTACTTC	CSARVPSGRQETQYF
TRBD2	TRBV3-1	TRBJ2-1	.	TGTGCCAGCAGCCAAGTGGGACTAGCGGGGGAAAGCTCCTACAATGAGCAGTTCTTC	CASSQVGLAGESSYNEQFF
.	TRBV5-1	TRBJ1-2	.	TGCGCCAGCAGCTTGGAAGACGGACGGAATAATGGCTACACCTTC	CASSLEDGRNNGYTF